This T cell receptor beta chain was identified in a study of T cell repertoires in cytomegalovirus infection. Study-wide context: Both a matching HLA type and CMV infection were indicated by public TCR beta signatures. Study conclusions and caveats: Ex vivo, HLA-C-restricted CMV-specific TCR beta clonotypes prevailed over the rest of the response. Cumulated frequencies of public TCR beta families served to identify carriers of CMV plus the relevant HLA.

With respect to this clonotype: What it binds is unknown.

This CDR3 is built from 16 residues. The V and J ends lost 9 bases and 5 bases respectively, with 26 bases between them. Germline CDR1 SGHRS, CDR2 YFSETQ. TCRdb recomputed calls from the reads with MiXCR, one row per CDR3 protein. Of over 300,000 distinct CDR3 sequences detected, around 9.5% appear once; the ten largest clones hold approximately 4.5%. The material sequenced was PBMCs. The rearrangement joins TRBV5-1 to TRBJ1-1; no definite D call. The TCR was taken from a human donor in good health (CMV status not recorded). Some clones in this sample may be carry-over from other donors' samples. CDR3 bases: TGCGCCACCCGGAGGGAGCCCAGAGAATTATGGACTGAAGCTTTCTTT. Its translation is CATRREPRELWTEAFF.